This T cell receptor (beta chain) is from a study of response to subunit inactivated influenza vaccine. TCRdb itself ran the RT-PCR reads through MiXCR, one entry per CDR3 protein. The table includes 500,000 to 600,000 distinct CDR3 sequences, 10% to 15% detected once. This clonotype has a handful of counts. Its antigen is not identified. This CDR3 spans 14 amino acids. V dropped 5 bases and J dropped 8 bases, with 15 bases sitting between them. The germline V gene has CDR1 MNHEY and CDR2 SMNVEV (reference sequence). Findings and caveats of the study: Authors suggested that a seasonal influenza vaccination recruits few new T cells each time.

This TCR was recovered from a man aged 50-60 years who received an inactivated influenza vaccine. The chain combines TRBV27 with TRBJ1-4; no definite D call. The specimen was PBMCs from blood, collected 45 days after vaccination. The DNA for the CDR3 is TGTGCCAGCAGTCCGGACTGGGAGCGAGAAAAACTGTTTTTT. Its protein is CASSPDWEREKLFF.